This T cell receptor (beta chain) was found in a study of sequential checkpoint blockade in melanoma (dated 2019 in TCRdb). Looking at the study overall: In a 1:1 randomization, patients received either first-line nivolumab then ipilimumab (arm A) or ipilimumab then nivolumab (arm B). Maintenance nivolumab was given following each of the two trial sequences. Results and caveats for the whole study, not just this receptor: The response-prediction model combining TCR metrics and mutation burden needs validation in larger, independent patient cohorts.

The treatment or condition label for this specimen denotes: randomized to nivolumab then ipilimumab (arm A) or the reverse (arm B). Prior DNA-damaging chemotherapy had not been received by any trial patient. A FACS Aria II flow cytometer was used to sort live CD3+CD8+ cells that were negative for CD19 and CD56 from thawed PBMCs. CheckMate 064, a randomized, open-label phase II trial of sequential checkpoint blockade, was the source of the samples, all of which came from patients with melanoma. Peripheral blood mononuclear cells were collected by leukapheresis, purified with Ficoll-Paque, and frozen in human serum with around 10% DMSO. Immediately after sorting, the purity of sorted blood CD3+CD8+ cells was verified to be >95%, after which DNA was extracted. This clone has a handful of counts. Its recognized antigen is unknown. Per-nucleotide qualities are absent, and no much larger clonotype sits a single base away.

The immunoSEQ Assay was used to immunosequence TCRbeta CDR3 regions from genomic DNA. Before high-throughput sequencing, genomic DNA was amplified using bias-controlled multiplex PCR. The authors processed their data as follows. To quantify the absolute abundance of each unique TCRbeta CDR3 region, the sequences were collapsed and filtered. Clonality, defined as 1 minus Pielou's evenness, was calculated using only productive rearrangements. A previously published method was used to identify clones with significantly greater frequencies in on-treatment samples than in baseline samples. TCRdb stores this immuneACCESS table with in-frame sequences only. Part of the clones is absent; in the studies checked, under half of the shortfall reflects unresolved V genes, and no reason is known for the rest. For V, J and clone size, that table is used; D and trimming come from the DNA. In all, the sample holds approximately 12,000 clones, and about 86% of those were seen once. The ten largest clones add up to approximately 55% of the sample.

The receptor was derived from a human donor with melanoma. The starting material was CD8+ T cells sorted from blood (inferred from file names), obtained from a patient given nivolumab and ipilimumab in sequence.

The sequenced DNA: TGTGCCAGCAGTGAAGCCACTGGGGGGCAAGAGACCCAGTACTTC. This is translated as CASSEATGGQETQYF. The V gene is TRBV6-1 and the J gene is TRBJ2-5; TRBD2 is perhaps the D gene, given 6 matching bases. CDR1 MNHNS and CDR2 SASEGT were looked up in the germline V gene. The junction carries 10 bases between V and J, which are trimmed by 0 bases and 2 bases respectively. The CDR3 goes from the cysteine to the phenylalanine over 15 residues. Solely the CDR3 DNA is kept, with 45 bases framed from the first base.